The 5 T cell receptor beta chains below all came from one sample that was sequenced in a study of OX40 agonist ivuxolimab in advanced cancers. Generated by immunoSEQ multiplex PCR, the TCRdb table keeps only in-frame clones and is missing some. The sample holds roughly 71,000 clones; around 84% are singletons and the top ten take about 0.72%. The sample consisted of CD4+ or CD8+ T cells sorted from blood, taken in a trial of the OX40 agonist ivuxolimab. These receptors originate from an adult with an advanced solid tumor such as melanoma, head and neck, liver or kidney cancer.

V is TRBV15 and J is TRBJ1-3; D call uncertain. In germline, CDR1 is LNHNV, CDR2 YYDKDF (reference sequence). This CDR3 region has 13 residues. Trimming pared 0 bases from V and 8 bases from J, leaving 8 bases between. CDR3 sequence: CATSRDFGDTIYF. In DNA, the CDR3 is TGTGCCACCAGCAGAGATTTCGGGGACACCATATATTTT.

This clone was recorded a few times. This CDR3 is CASSLPSGRVGSTDTQYF. In DNA, the CDR3 is TGTGCCAGCAGTTTACCTAGCGGGAGGGTCGGTAGCACAGATACGCAGTATTTT. V gene TRBV27 combines with J gene TRBJ2-3; 12 bases map to TRBD2. This CDR3 region has 18 residues. The germline gives CDR1 MNHEY, CDR2 SMNVEV (reference sequence). Trimming took 2 bases from V and 0 from J; bases not matched to a gene: 6.

The chain combines TRBV19 with TRBJ2-1; TRBD1 matches 8 bases. V was clipped by 4 bases and J by 8 bases; unmatched bases: 7. The CDR3 totals 14 residues. Germline V gene sequence: CDR1 LNHDA, CDR2 SQIVND (reference sequence). CDR3 residues: CASSNQGARHEQFF. The CDR3 bases are TGTGCCAGTAGTAACCAGGGGGCGCGCCATGAGCAGTTCTTC.

V usage is TRBV19 and J usage is TRBJ2-3; D unclear. This CDR3 contains 14 residues. Germline V gene sequence: CDR1 LNHDA, CDR2 SQIVND (reference sequence). V lost 5 bases and J lost 6, with 15 bases in between. CDR3 sequence: CASSRGGTVDTQYF. CDR3 in DNA: TGTGCCAGTAGTCGCGGCGGCACAGTCGATACGCAGTATTTT.

This clone was recorded a few times. The genes are TRBV6-6 and TRBJ2-3; TRBD2 agrees at 13 bases. Germline-derived CDR1 and CDR2 are MNHNY and SVGAGI (reference sequence). This CDR3 has 15 residues. Trimming took 5 bases from V and 4 from J; bases not matched to a gene: 3. CDR3 sequence (DNA): TGTGCCAGCAGTACACTAGCGGGGGGGCCAGATACGCAGTATTTT. It specifies CASSTLAGGPDTQYF.